The 16 T cell receptor beta chains listed next were all sequenced from one sample in a study of blood T cell repertoires in COVID-19 (dated by TCRdb to between 2020 and 2021). Library preparation was by the immunoSEQ multiplex PCR assay. In TCRdb, the immuneACCESS table is reduced to in-frame sequences with V and J assigned. These tables do not hold every clone; where another copy was compared, an unresolved V gene accounts for under half, and the others remain unexplained. The sample contains 45,000 to 55,000 clones, about four fifths of them found a single time. The ten largest clones represent around 1.5% of the sample. The sequenced material came from peripheral blood. The receptors were gathered from a man aged 50 or older with acute or convalescent COVID-19.

This sequence joins TRBV20-1 and TRBJ1-2; no definite D call. In germline, CDR1 is DFQATT, CDR2 SNEGSKA (reference sequence). This CDR3 has 11 residues. V lost 5 bases and J 5 bases, leaving 9 bases between the germline ends. The CDR3: CSASGMYGYTF. CDR3 coding DNA: TGCAGTGCTTCCGGGATGTATGGCTACACCTTC.

The count of this clone is one. The genes are TRBV19 and TRBJ1-3, with a tentative D call TRBD1 (5 bases). Germline V CDR1 and CDR2: LNHDA, SQIVND (reference sequence). There are 15 residues in the CDR3. With 5 bases removed from V and 0 bases from J, the gap between germline ends came to 11 bases. In DNA form, the CDR3 reads TGTGCCAGTAGTCCAGAGACAGTCTCTGGAAACACCATATATTTT. Protein sequence: CASSPETVSGNTIYF.

The chain recombines TRBV6-2 or TRBV6-3 with TRBJ2-1, with 8 bases fitting TRBD2. Per germline, CDR1 MNHEY and CDR2 SVGEGT. With 2 bases clipped from V and 8 bases from J, the junction kept 14 bases outside the gene matches. The CDR3 covers 17 residues. CDR3 in amino acids: CASSYRLASGSLDEQFF. The CDR3 DNA follows: TGTGCCAGCAGTTACCGTTTGGCCAGCGGGAGTTTAGATGAGCAGTTCTTC.

The chain employs TRBV24-1 and TRBJ1-2, with 8 bases fitting TRBD1. The CDR3 is 17 amino acids. V trimming: 3 bases; J trimming: 0 bases; junction bases outside the gene matches: 8. Germline V gene data show CDR1 as KGHDR and CDR2 as SFDVKD. Here the CDR3 DNA reads TGTGCCACCAGTGATAACTTGAAACAGGGGGCTAACTATGGCTACACCTTC. It encodes CATSDNLKQGANYGYTF.

This clone was observed a handful of times. The chain joins TRBV15 to TRBJ2-7; TRBD1 aligns across 7 bases. The CDR3 is 14 residues long. J gave up 5 bases and V 4 bases, and 8 bases lay outside the gene matches. The germline CDR1 and CDR2 sequences are LNHNV and YYDKDF (reference sequence). The CDR3 reads CATSTTGRLDEQYF. DNA of the CDR3: TGTGCCACCAGCACGACAGGGCGGTTGGACGAGCAGTACTTC.

V usage is TRBV11-2 and J usage is TRBJ1-2, with D possibly matching TRBD1 (5 bases). The germline V gene encodes CDR1 SGHAT and CDR2 FQNNGV. The CDR3 runs 12 residues. V dropped 4 bases and J dropped 5 bases, with 8 bases sitting between them. The CDR3 loop is CASSSQGYGYTF. CDR3 nucleotides: TGTGCCAGCAGCTCTCAGGGTTATGGCTACACCTTC.

The gene calls are TRBV5-6 and TRBJ1-1; 11 positions agree with TRBD1. Germline lookup yields CDR1 SGHDT and CDR2 YYEEEE. The CDR3 contains 14 residues. The V gene end was trimmed by 4 bases and the J gene end by 8 bases; junction bases not matched to a gene: 7. The CDR3 is CASSPGTGGREAFF. The CDR3 DNA reads as TGTGCCAGCAGCCCGGGGACAGGGGGAAGGGAAGCTTTCTTT. The full variable domain, in which reference TRBV5-6 and TRBJ1-1 provide the parts outside the CDR3, is DAGVTQSPTHLIKTRGQQVTLRCSPKSGHDTVSWYQQALGQGPQFIFQYYEEEERQRGNFPDRFSGHQFPNYSSELNVNALLLGDSALYLCASSPGTGGREAFFGQGTRLTVV.

The chain combines TRBV24-1 with TRBJ2-3; 8 bases are a match to TRBD1. From germline, CDR1 is KGHDR and CDR2 SFDVKD. This CDR3 is 15 amino acids long. The trim removed 10 bases at V and 7 bases at J, leaving 15 bases unmatched. The CDR3 DNA sequence: TGTGCCACGTCCCCCAGGGGGCCCCGGGGGTATACGCAGTATTTT. This gives the protein CATSPRGPRGYTQYF.

The V gene is TRBV4-1, the J gene TRBJ2-4; possible D gene TRBD1, 6 bases. V was trimmed by 3 bases and J by 4 bases, leaving 13 bases between them. This CDR3 comprises 15 residues. CDR1 is MGHRA, CDR2 YSYEKL, per germline. The CDR3 DNA follows: TGCGCCAGCAGCCATGACAGGCCAACGAAAAACATTCAGTACTTC. It encodes CASSHDRPTKNIQYF.

The chain combines TRBV6-5 with TRBJ1-3; D ambiguous. The CDR3 extends over 13 amino acids. V shed 8 bases and J shed 3 bases, with 11 bases lying between them. CDR1 MNHEY and CDR2 SVGAGI come from the germline V gene. The CDR3 nucleotides are TGTGCCAGCGGAGGCATAGGTGGAAACACCATATATTTT. It specifies CASGGIGGNTIYF.

V usage is TRBV5-8 and J usage is TRBJ2-3; 11 nucleotides match TRBD2. Germline CDR1 is SGHTS and CDR2 is YDEGEE. CDR3 length: 15 amino acids. V was pared by 3 bases and J by 9 bases, with 9 bases of the junction left unmatched. The DNA for the CDR3 is TGTGCCAGCAGCTCTGTAGCGGGGGGGCTAGGAACGCAGTATTTT. Protein: CASSSVAGGLGTQYF.

This sequence joins TRBV5-1 and TRBJ2-7, with 9 bases aligning to TRBD1. The CDR3 covers 15 residues. Germline-derived CDR1 and CDR2 are SGHRS and YFSETQ. J lost 6 bases, V lost 7 bases, and 14 bases had no gene match. The CDR3 nucleotides read TGCGCCAGCGGCGACCCGGGACAGGGACCGGGCGAGCAGTACTTC. Protein product: CASGDPGQGPGEQYF.

The J gene is TRBJ2-7, the V gene TRBV18; 8 bases map to TRBD1. Germline lookup yields CDR1 KGHSH and CDR2 LQKENI. This CDR3 region has 14 residues. After removal of 6 bases from V and 7 bases from J, the junction contained 11 bases not matched to a gene. CDR3 sequence reads: CASSSDRGLGEQYF. The CDR3 DNA is TGTGCCAGCTCCTCCGACAGGGGTTTGGGAGAGCAGTACTTC.

The chain is built from TRBV19 and TRBJ1-5; 12 positions agree with TRBD1. Trimming took 1 base from V and 7 from J; bases not matched to a gene: 5. The CDR3 spans 16 residues. From germline, CDR1 is LNHDA and CDR2 SQIVND (reference sequence). DNA for the CDR3: TGTGCCAGTAGTATAGGGGACAGGGGGCGCGGACAGCCCCAGCATTTT. Protein: CASSIGDRGRGQPQHF.

The chain recombines TRBV6-1 with TRBJ2-4; TRBD1 is a possible D gene (5 bases). The CDR3 contains 12 residues. CDR1 is MNHNS, CDR2 SASEGT, per germline. Trimming took 3 bases from V and 9 from J, leaving 9 bases between them. The CDR3 bases are TGTGCCAGCAGTGACAGGGAAACCATTCAGTACTTC. Encoded protein: CASSDRETIQYF.

This chain joins TRBV18 and TRBJ2-1, with a possible D match to TRBD1 (7 bases). CDR1 KGHSH and CDR2 LQKENI come from the germline V gene. This CDR3 region has 17 residues. Trimming left V 3 bases short and J 7 bases short, with 22 bases between. The CDR3 is CASSPAGGRGFQNEQFF. The CDR3 DNA reads as TGTGCCAGCTCACCCGCCGGGGGCAGGGGGTTTCAAAATGAGCAGTTCTTC.